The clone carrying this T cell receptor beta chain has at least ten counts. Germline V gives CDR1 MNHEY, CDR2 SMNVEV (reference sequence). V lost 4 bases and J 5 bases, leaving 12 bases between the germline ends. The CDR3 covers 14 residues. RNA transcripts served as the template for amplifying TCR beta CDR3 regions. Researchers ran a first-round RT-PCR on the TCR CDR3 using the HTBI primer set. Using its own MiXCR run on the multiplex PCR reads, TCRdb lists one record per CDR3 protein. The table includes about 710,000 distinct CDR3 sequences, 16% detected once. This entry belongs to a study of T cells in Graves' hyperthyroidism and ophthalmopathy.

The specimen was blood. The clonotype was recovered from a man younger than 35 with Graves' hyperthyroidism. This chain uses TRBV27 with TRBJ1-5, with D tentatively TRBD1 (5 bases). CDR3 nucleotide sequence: TGTGCCAGCAGTTCGGGACTGAGCTATCAGCCCCAGCATTTT. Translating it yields CASSSGLSYQPQHF.